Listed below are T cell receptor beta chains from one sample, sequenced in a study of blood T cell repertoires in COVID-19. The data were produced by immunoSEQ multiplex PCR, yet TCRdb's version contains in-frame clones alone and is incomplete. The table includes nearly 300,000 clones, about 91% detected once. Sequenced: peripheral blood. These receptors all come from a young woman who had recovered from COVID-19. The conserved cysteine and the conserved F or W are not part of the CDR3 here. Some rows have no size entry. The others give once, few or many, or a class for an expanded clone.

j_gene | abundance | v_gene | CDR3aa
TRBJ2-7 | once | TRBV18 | ASSTPGQSYEQY
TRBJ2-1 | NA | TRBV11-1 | ASSSGLYNEQF
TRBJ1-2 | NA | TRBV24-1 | ATSESPGQGEHGYT
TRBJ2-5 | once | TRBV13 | ASSTRLAGVGETQY
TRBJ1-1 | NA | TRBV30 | AWSVTKAF
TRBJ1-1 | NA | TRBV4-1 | ASSQGRRKITEAF
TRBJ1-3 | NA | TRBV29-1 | SVGGRSSGNTIY
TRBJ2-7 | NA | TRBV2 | ASSEGQWISYEQY
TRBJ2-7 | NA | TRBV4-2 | ASSQDLLPVAGAYEQY
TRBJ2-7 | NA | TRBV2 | AGGTSGYEQY
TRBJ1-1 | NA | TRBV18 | ASSPRNIGNQGTEAF
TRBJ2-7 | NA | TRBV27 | ASSAQGLSSYEQY
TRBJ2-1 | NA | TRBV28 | ASSPLYSEQF
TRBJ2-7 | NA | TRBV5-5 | ASSLESFSYEQY
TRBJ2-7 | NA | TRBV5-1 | ASSPVQSGTGHYEQY
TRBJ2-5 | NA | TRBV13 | ASSPHRQTQY
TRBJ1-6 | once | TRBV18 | ASSQQGAYNSPLH
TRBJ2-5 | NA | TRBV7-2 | ASSTYRGEETQY
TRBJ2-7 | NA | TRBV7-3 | ASSLLPGGSYEQY
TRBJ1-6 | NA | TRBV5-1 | ASSLASPGQGSPLH
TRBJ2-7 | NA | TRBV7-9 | ASRRDRGSYEQY
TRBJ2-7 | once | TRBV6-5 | ASSYGQGGAYEQY
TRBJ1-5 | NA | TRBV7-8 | ASSLAERGFQPQH
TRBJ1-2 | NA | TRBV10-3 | AISERESYGYT
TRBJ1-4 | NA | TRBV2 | ASRLTGGEFEKLF
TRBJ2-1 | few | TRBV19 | ASARSSGGADEQF
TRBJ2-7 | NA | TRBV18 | ASSPVNRDRSYEQY
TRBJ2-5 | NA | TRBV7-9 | ASSEDQGPQETQY
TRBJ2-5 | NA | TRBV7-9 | ASSSGQGAGETQY
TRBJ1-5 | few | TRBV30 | AWNLNSNQPQH
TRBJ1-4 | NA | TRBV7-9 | ASSRAGESFELF
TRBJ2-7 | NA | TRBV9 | ASNWGQGEDEQY
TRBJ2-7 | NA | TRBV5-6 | ASTRGQGGEQY
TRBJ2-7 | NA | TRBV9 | ASSVSDSSYEQY
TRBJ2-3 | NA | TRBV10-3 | AISETGGGTQY
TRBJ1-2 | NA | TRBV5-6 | ASSLGQGVNYGYT
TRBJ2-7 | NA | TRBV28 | ASSLFAYEQY
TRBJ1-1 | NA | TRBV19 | ASSIAQAGTEAF
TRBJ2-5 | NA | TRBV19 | ASSIGDRALN
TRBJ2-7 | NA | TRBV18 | ASSPADSSYEQY
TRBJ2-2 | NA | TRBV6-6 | ASSLGEGNTGELF